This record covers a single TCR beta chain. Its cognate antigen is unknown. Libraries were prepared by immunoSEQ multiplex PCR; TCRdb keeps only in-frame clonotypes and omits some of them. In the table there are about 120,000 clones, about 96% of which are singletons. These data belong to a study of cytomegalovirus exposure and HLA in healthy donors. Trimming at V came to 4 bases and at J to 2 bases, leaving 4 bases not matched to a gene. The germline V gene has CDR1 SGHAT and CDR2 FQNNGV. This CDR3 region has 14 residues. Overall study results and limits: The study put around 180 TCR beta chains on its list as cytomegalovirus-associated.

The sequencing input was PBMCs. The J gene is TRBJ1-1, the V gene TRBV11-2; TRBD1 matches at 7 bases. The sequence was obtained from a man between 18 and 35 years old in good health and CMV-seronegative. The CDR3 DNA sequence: TGTGCCAGCAGCTCGGGACAGCGTAACACTGAAGCTTTCTTT. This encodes CASSSGQRNTEAFF.